The T cell receptor (beta chain) described here comes from a study of T cell responses to AZD1222 COVID-19 vaccine. The study's findings and limits: Mostly white British, mostly female donors; authors suggested clonal diversity may be underestimated.

Profiling relied on immunoSEQ multiplex PCR, and the TCRdb table lists in-frame clones only, not all of them. This repertoire includes around 150,000 clones. Concerning this clone itself: Its antigen is currently unknown.

The CDR3 contains 16 residues. CDR1 is MGHRA, CDR2 YSYEKL, per germline. Germline trimming cut 3 bases from V and 6 bases from J; bases unmatched to any gene: 5. This TCR was sampled from an adult in good health. This chain connects TRBV4-1 to TRBJ1-6; 10 bases are shared with TRBD1. Sequencing used peripheral blood. Here the CDR3 reads CASSQAGQGVNSPLHF. DNA for the CDR3: TGCGCCAGCAGCCAGGCCGGACAGGGGGTTAATTCACCCCTCCACTTT.